The present TCR beta chain was sequenced within a study of blood T cell repertoires in COVID-19. Repertoires were generated with immunoSEQ multiplex PCR, while TCRdb's copy carries only in-frame clones and drops some. The sample consists of 100,000 to 150,000 clones, around 81% of them appearing once. This CDR3 contains 17 residues. The germline V and J ends were trimmed by 0 bases and 2 bases, with 14 bases remaining between them. Germline V gives CDR1 KGHSH, CDR2 LQKENI. Input material: peripheral blood. The V call is TRBV18, the J call TRBJ2-1; perhaps TRBD1 as D (5 bases). The origin of this receptor is a man between 60 and 75 years old with acute or convalescent COVID-19. CDR3 bases: TGTGCCAGCTCACCACCCAGGGTGGAGAGCCCCTACAATGAGCAGTTCTTC. Its protein is CASSPPRVESPYNEQFF.